The T cell receptor beta chain under discussion was sequenced for a study of blood T cell repertoires in COVID-19 (TCRdb year 2020). Some background on the complete study: Samples covering the acute and convalescent phases of COVID-19 were provided by collaborators in the United States, Italy and Spain. The prospective study material was composed of cDNA or gDNA derived from T cells, B-cell-depleted T cells, or PBMCs. Subjects who had been exposed to COVID-19, were actively infected with it, or had recovered from it provided the deeply sampled blood TCRbeta repertoires that made up the dataset. The repertoires were made available in a free public database intended to serve as a resource for research on the immune response to SARS-CoV-2. The samples were drawn from the first 160 participants of the ongoing ImmuneRACE study and from 950 to 1,500 subjects provided by 6 global collaborators. Nearly every sample came with metadata listing a de-identified subject ID, COVID-19 status, age in years and sex. Where available, HLA class I and class II types were obtained from metadata supplied by the sample provider rather than from assay-based typing. Beyond this particular receptor, the publication reports: How much clinical and demographic metadata was included differed by source and by participant, and the metadata was provided uncurated.

Each collaborating institution followed its own protocols to collect whole blood in K2EDTA tubes. For TCRbeta analysis, collaborators shipped samples in one of three forms: frozen whole blood, isolated PBMCs, or DNA extracted from either of those sample types. TCRbeta CDR3 regions were amplified from genomic DNA using the immunoSEQ Assay, a bias-controlled multiplex PCR. On the authors' methods: Nucleated cell counts per sample were estimated from amplification of reference gene primers within the assay. To quantify the absolute abundance of each unique TCRbeta CDR3 rearrangement, sequence reads were collapsed and filtered. For each sample, productive Simpson clonality was calculated as the square root of Simpson's diversity index over productive rearrangements. Held by TCRdb, this immuneACCESS table contains in-frame sequences only and omits some clones. Under half of the omission traces to an unresolved V gene where checked; the cause of the rest is unknown. V and J calls plus clone size are reproduced from that table; the DNA served to infer D and trimming. Within this sample are 120,000 to 150,000 clones, with 85% to 90% of them counted one time only. Around 8.6% of the sample lies in the top ten.

From a lookup of the germline V gene, CDR1 and CDR2 are MDHEN and SYDVKM. V lost 5 bases and J lost 10 bases; the stretch between them is 12 bases long. The CDR3 sequence holds 13 residues, the cysteine and phenylalanine included. Solely the CDR3 DNA is kept, with 39 bases framed from the first base. Details on this clone: The antigen it recognizes is unknown. The record has no base qualities; no much larger clone is one base away.

Material for sequencing was peripheral blood. The V and J segments used are TRBV28 and TRBJ1-6; the D gene cannot be resolved reliably. The receptor comes from a woman between 45 and 60 years old with active or convalescent COVID-19. The CDR3 region has the sequence CASSPSDWSPLHF. The DNA sequence is given as TGTGCCAGCAGTCCCTCAGACTGGTCACCCCTCCACTTT. Extended through the reference TRBV28 and TRBJ1-6 proteins, this CDR3 yields the full variable domain: DVKVTQSSRYLVKRTGEKVFLECVQDMDHENMFWYRQDPGLGLRLIYFSYDVKMKEKGDIPEGYSVSREKKERFSLILESASTNQTSMYLCASSPSDWSPLHFGNGTRLTVT.